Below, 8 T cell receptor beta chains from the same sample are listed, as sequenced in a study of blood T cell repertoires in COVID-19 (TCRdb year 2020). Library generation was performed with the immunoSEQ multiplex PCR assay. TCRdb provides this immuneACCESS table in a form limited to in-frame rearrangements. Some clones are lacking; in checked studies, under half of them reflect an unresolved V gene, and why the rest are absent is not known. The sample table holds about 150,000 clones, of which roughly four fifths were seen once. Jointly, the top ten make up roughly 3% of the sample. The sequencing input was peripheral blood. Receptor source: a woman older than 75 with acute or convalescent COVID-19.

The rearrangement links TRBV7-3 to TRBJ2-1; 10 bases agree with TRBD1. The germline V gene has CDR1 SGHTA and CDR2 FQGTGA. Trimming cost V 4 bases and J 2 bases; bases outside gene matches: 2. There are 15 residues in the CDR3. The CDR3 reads CASSYDRGPYNEQFF. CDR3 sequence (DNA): TGTGCCAGCAGCTACGACAGGGGGCCCTACAATGAGCAGTTCTTC.

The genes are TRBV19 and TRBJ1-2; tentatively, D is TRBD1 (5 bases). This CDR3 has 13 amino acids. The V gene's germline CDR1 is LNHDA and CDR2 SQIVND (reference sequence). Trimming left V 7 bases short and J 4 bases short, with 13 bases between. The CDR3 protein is CASTRTGGYGYTF. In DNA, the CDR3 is TGTGCCAGTACTCGGACGGGGGGCTATGGCTACACCTTC.

The CDR3 nucleotides are TGCGCCAGCAGCTTCCGATCCAGGGATGGCTACACCTTC. Its protein product is CASSFRSRDGYTF. This chain connects TRBV5-1 to TRBJ1-2, with a possible D match to TRBD1 (5 bases). Germline CDR1 SGHRS, CDR2 YFSETQ. The CDR3 loop spans 13 amino acids. V dropped 2 bases and J dropped 6 bases, with 11 bases sitting between them.

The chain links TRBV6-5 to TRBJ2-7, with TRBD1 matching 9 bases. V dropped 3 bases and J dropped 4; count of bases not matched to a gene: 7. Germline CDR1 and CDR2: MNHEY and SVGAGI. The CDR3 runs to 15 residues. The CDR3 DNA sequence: TGTGCCAGCAGTTATCGACAGGGGGTAAATTACGAGCAGTACTTC. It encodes CASSYRQGVNYEQYF.

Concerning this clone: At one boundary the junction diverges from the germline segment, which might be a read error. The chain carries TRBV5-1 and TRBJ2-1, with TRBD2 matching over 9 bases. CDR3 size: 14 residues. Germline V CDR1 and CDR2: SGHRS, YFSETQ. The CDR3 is CARSGGGAYNEQFF. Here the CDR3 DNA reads TGCGCCCGCAGCGGCGGGGGGGCCTACAATGAGCAGTTCTTC.

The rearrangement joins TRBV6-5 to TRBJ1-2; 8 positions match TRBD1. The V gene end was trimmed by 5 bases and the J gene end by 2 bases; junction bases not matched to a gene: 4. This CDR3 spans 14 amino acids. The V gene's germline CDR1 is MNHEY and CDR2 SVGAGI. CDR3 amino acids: CASSNTGGNYGYTF. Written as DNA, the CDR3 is TGTGCCAGCAGTAATACAGGGGGAAACTATGGCTACACCTTC.

The CDR3 region is CASSLRAGVNHGYTF. CDR3 DNA: TGTGCCAGCAGCCTAAGGGCGGGGGTAAACCATGGCTACACCTTC. This chain uses TRBV4-2 with TRBJ1-2; possible D gene TRBD1, 5 bases. V was clipped by 4 bases and J by 6 bases, with 18 bases between them. The CDR3 has 15 amino acids. CDR1 is LGHNA, CDR2 YNFKEQ, per germline.

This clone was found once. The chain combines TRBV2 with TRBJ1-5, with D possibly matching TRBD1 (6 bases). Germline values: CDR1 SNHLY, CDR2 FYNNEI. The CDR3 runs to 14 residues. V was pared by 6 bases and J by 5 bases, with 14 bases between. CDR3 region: CASRSQGRDQPQHF. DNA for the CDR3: TGTGCCAGCAGGAGTCAGGGGCGCGATCAGCCCCAGCATTTT.